Reported below is one T cell receptor (beta chain). The antigen is undetermined. Sequencing used immunoSEQ multiplex PCR; TCRdb keeps in-frame clones, though not all of them. The table shows 900 or so clones, with roughly a sixth occurring only once. This record belongs to a study of T cells in localized non-small cell lung cancer. Study-wide findings and caveats: Paired adjacent lung recovered a median around 59 of the top 100 tumor clones. Increased T cell density in blood showed an association with longer overall survival. Of the tissues analyzed, uninvolved adjacent lung showed maximal T cell clonality, greater than tumor. One tumor region alone was sequenced, and heterogeneity therefore remains possible.

V dropped 6 bases and J dropped 7 bases, with 10 bases sitting between them. The CDR3 has 13 amino acids. Germline values: CDR1 SGHDN, CDR2 FVKESK. This receptor was identified in a female donor over 55 with stage I squamous cell lung carcinoma. The chain recombines TRBV14 with TRBJ1-6; D unresolved. Sequenced here: lung tumor tissue, sampled before any cancer treatment. DNA for the CDR3: TGTGCCAGCAGTCTGACCCCGAATTCACCCCTCCACTTT. Protein product: CASSLTPNSPLHF.